The clone carrying this T cell receptor beta chain was detected a few times. PCR involved 60 Vbeta and 13 Jbeta primers. Only in-frame clones appear in the TCRdb table, and some are missing; sequencing was by immunoSEQ multiplex PCR. The table records 80,000 or so clones, about 60% of them present only once. This CDR3 region has 16 residues. V shed 5 bases and J 5 bases; nucleotides not matched to a gene: 12. The germline gives CDR1 LNHNV, CDR2 YYDKDF (reference sequence). The sample belongs to a study of cytomegalovirus exposure and HLA in healthy donors. The sample taken for sequencing was PBMCs. The V and J genes are TRBV15 and TRBJ1-5; 7 bases are shared with TRBD1. The origin of this receptor is a man aged 25-45 years in good health and CMV-seropositive. Here the CDR3 reads CATSQRPTGVDQPQHF. The CDR3 bases are TGTGCCACCAGCCAGAGACCCACAGGGGTGGATCAGCCCCAGCATTTT. Complete variable domain (other parts from reference TRBV15 and TRBJ1-5): DAMVIQNPRYQVTQFGKPVTLSCSQTLNHNVMYWYQQKSSQAPKLLFHYYDKDFNNEADTPDNFQSRRPNTSFCFLDIRSPGLGDTAMYLCATSQRPTGVDQPQHFGDGTRLSIL.